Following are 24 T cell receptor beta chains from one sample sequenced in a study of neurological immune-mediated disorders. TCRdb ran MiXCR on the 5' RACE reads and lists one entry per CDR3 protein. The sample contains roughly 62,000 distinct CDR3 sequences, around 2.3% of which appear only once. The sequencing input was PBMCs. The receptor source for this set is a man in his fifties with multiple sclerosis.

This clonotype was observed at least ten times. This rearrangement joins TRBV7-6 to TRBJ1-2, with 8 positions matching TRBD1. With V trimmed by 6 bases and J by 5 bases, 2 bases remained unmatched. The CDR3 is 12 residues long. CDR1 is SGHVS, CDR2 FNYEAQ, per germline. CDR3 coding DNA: TGTGCCAGCAGTACAGGGGGTTATGGCTACACCTTC. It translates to CASSTGGYGYTF.

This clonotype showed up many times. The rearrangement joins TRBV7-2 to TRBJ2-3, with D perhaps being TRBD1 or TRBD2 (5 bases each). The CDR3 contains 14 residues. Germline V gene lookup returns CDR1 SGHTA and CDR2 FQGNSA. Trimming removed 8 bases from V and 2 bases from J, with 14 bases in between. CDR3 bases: TGTGCCAGCTGCCGGGACCCATACACAGATACGCAGTATTTT. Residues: CASCRDPYTDTQYF. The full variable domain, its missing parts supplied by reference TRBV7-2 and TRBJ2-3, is GAGVSQSPSNKVTEKGKDVELRCDPISGHTALYWYRQSLGQGLEFLIYFQGNSAPDKSGLPSDRFSAERTGGSVSTLTIQRTQQEDSAVYLCASCRDPYTDTQYFGPGTRLTVL.

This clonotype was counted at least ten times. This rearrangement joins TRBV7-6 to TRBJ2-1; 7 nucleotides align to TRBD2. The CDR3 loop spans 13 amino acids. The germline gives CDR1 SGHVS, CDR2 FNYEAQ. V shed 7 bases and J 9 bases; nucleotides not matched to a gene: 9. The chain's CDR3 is CASTNPLAGEQFF. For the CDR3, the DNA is TGTGCCAGCACCAACCCCTTAGCGGGTGAGCAGTTCTTC.

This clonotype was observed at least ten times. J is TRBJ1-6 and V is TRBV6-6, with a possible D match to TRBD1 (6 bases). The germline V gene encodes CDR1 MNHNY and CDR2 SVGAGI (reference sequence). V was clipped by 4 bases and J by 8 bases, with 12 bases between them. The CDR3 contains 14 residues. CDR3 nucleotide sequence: TGTGCCAGCAGTTTAAAGGGGGGGGATTCACCCCTCCACTTT. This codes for CASSLKGGDSPLHF.

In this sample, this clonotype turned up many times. The CDR3 bases are TGTGCCAGCAGCGGGGGGGCAGGGGGCGATGAGCAGTTCTTC. It specifies CASSGGAGGDEQFF. The V call is TRBV5-6, the J call TRBJ2-1; TRBD1 might be the D (8 bases). CDR1 is SGHDT, CDR2 YYEEEE, per germline. Trimming took off 4 bases at V and 8 bases at J, with 16 bases between the two ends. The CDR3 sequence is 14 residues long.

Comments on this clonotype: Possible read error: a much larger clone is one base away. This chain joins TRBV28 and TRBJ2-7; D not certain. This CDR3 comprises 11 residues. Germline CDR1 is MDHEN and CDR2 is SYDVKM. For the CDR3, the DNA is TGTGACAGCAGCTTCCTTGGAGAGCAGTACTTC. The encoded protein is CDSSFLGEQYF.

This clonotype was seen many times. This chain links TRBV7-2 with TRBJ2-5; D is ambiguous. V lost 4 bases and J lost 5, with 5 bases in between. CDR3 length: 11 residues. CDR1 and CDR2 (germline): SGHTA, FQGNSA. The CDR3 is CASSYAETQYF. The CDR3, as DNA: TGTGCCAGCAGCTATGCGGAGACCCAGTACTTC.

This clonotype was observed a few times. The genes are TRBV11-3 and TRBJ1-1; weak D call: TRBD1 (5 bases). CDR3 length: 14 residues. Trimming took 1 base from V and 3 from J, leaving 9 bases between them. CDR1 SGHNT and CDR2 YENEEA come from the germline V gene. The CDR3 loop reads CASSLGGSDTEAFF. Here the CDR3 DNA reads TGTGCCAGCAGCTTAGGGGGGTCCGACACTGAAGCTTTCTTT.

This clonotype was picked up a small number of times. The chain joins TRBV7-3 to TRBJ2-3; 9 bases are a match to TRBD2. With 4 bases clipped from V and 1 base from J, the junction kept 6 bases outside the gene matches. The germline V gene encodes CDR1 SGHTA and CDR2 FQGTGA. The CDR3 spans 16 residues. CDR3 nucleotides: TGTGCCAGCAGCTGGGGGGCTAGCGGGGGCACAGATACGCAGTATTTT. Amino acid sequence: CASSWGASGGTDTQYF.

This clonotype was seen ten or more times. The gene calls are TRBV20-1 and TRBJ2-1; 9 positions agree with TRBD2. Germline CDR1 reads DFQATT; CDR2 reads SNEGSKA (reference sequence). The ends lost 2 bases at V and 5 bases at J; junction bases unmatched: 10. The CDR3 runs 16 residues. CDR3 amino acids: CSARSGKRGDNNEQFF. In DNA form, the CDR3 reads TGCAGTGCTAGATCCGGGAAGCGGGGGGACAACAATGAGCAGTTCTTC.

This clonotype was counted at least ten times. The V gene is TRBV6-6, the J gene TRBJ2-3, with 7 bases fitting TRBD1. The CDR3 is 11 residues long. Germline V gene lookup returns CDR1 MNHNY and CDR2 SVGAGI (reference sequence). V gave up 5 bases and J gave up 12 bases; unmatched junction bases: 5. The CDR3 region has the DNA TGTGCCAGCAGTCTAGGGGGCCTTCAGTATTTT. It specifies CASSLGGLQYF.

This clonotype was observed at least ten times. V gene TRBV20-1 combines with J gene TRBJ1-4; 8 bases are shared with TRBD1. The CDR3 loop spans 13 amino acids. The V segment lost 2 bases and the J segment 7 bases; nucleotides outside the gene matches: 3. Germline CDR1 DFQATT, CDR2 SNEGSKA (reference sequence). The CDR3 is CSARITGGEKLFF. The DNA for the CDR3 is TGCAGTGCTAGAATCACAGGGGGTGAAAAACTGTTTTTT.

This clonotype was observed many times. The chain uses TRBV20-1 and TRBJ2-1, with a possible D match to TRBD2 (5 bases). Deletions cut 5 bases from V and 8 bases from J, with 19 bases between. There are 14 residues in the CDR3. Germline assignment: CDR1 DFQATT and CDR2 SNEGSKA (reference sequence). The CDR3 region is CSAPLSVVRDEQFF. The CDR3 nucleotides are TGCAGTGCTCCCCTGTCCGTGGTGCGGGATGAGCAGTTCTTC.

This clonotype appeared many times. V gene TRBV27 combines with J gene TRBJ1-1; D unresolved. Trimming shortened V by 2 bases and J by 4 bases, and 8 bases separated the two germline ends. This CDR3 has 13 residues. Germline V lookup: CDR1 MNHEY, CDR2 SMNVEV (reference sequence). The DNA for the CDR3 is TGTGCCAGCAGTTTAGCCGGCAGCACTGAAGCTTTCTTT. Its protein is CASSLAGSTEAFF.

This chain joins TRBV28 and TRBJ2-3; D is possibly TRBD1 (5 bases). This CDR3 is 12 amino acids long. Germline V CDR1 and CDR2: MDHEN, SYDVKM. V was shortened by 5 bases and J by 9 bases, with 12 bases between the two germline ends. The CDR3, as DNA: TGTGCCAGCAGTCTCAGACAGCTAACGCAGTATTTT. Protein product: CASSLRQLTQYF.

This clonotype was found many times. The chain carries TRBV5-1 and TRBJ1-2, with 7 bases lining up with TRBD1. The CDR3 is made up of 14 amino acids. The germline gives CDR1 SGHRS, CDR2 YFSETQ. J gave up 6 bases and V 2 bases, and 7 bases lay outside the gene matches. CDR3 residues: CASSFRGREDGYTF. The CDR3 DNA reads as TGCGCCAGCAGCTTTAGGGGGCGCGAGGATGGCTACACCTTC.

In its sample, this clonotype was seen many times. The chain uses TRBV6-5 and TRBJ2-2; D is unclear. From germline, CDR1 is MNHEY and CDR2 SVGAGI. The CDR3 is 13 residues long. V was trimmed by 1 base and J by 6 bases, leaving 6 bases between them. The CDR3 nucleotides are TGTGCCAGCAGTTACTTCCCGGCCGGGGAGCTGTTTTTT. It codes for CASSYFPAGELFF.

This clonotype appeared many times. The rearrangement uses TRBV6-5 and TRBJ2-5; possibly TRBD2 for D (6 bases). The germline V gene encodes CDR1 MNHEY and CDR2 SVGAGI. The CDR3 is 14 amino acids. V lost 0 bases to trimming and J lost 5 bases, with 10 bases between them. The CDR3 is CASSYSMEGETQYF. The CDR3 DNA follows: TGTGCCAGCAGTTACTCGATGGAGGGTGAGACCCAGTACTTC.

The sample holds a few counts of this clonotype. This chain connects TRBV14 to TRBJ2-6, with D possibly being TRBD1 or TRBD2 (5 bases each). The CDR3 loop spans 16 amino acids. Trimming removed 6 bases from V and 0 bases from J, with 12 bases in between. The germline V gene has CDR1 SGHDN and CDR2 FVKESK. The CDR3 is CASSRDGTSGANVLTF. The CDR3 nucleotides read TGTGCCAGCAGTCGGGACGGGACCTCTGGGGCCAACGTCCTGACTTTC.

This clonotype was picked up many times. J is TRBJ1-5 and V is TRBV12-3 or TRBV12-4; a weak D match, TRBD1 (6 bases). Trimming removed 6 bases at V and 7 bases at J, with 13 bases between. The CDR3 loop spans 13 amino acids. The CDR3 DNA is TGTGCCAGCAGCATCAGGGGTGCACAGCCCCAGCATTTT. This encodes CASSIRGAQPQHF.

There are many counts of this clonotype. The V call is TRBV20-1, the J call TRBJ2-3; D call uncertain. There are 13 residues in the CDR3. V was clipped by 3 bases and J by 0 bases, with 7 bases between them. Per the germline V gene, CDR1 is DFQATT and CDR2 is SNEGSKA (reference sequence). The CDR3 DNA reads TGCAGTGCTAGGTGGCCTAGCACAGATACGCAGTATTTT. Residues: CSARWPSTDTQYF.

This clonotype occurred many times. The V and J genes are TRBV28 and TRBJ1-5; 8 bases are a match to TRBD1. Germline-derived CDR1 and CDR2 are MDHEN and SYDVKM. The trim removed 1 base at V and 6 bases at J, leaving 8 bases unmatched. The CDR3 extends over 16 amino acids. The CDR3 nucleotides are TGTGCCAGCAGTTTATCGCAGGGGGCTGGGGGTCAGCCCCAGCATTTT. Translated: CASSLSQGAGGQPQHF. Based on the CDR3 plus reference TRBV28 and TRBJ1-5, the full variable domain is DVKVTQSSRYLVKRTGEKVFLECVQDMDHENMFWYRQDPGLGLRLIYFSYDVKMKEKGDIPEGYSVSREKKERFSLILESASTNQTSMYLCASSLSQGAGGQPQHFGDGTRLSIL.

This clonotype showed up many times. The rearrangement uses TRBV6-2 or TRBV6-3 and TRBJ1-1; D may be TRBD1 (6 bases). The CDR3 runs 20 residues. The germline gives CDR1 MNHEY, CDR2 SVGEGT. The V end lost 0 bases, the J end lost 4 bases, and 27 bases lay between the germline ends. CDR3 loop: CASSYSNWGRGSNDGTEAFF. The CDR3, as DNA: TGTGCCAGCAGTTACTCGAACTGGGGGCGCGGGTCCAATGATGGCACTGAAGCTTTCTTT.

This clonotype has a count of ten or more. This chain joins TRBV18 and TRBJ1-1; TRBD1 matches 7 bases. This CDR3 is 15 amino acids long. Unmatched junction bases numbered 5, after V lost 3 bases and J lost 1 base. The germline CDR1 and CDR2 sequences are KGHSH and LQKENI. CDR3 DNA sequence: TGTGCCAGCTCACCCCAGGGGGTGACGAACACTGAAGCTTTCTTT. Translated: CASSPQGVTNTEAFF.